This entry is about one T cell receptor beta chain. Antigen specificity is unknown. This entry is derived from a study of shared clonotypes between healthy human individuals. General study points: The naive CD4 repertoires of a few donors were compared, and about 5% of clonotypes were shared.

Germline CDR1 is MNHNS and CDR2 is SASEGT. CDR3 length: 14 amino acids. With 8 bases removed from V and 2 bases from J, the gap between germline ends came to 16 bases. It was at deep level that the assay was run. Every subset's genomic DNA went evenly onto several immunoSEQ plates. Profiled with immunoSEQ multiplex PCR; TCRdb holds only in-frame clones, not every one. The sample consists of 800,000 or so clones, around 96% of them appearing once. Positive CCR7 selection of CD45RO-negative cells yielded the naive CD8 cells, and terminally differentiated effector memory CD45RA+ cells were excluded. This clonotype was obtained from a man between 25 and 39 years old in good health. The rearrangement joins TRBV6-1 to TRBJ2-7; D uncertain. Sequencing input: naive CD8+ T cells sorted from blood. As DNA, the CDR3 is TGTGCCAGCGCCCCTATTAGAACTCCCTACGAGCAGTACTTC. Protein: CASAPIRTPYEQYF.